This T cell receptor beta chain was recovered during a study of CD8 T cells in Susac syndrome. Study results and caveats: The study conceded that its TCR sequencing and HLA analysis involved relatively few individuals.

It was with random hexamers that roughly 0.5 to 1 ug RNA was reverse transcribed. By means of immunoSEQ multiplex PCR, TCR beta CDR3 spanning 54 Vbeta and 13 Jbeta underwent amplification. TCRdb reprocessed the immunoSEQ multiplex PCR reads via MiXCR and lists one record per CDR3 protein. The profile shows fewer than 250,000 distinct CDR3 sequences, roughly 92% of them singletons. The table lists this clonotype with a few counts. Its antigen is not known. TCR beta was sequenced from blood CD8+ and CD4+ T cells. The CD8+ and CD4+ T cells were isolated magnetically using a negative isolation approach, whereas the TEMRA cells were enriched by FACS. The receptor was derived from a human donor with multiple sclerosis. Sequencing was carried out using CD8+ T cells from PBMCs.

CDR3 sequence (DNA): TGTGCCAGCAGTTCCGGGGTGGGCTATGGCTACACCTTC. Encoded protein: CASSSGVGYGYTF. The chain couples TRBV6-5 to TRBJ1-2; D not resolved. Between the trimmed V and J ends, which lost 4 bases and 4 bases, there was a span of 10 bases. CDR1 is MNHEY, CDR2 SVGAGI, per germline. The length of the CDR3 is 13 residues.